The clone carrying this T cell receptor beta chain was observed a few times. Its cognate antigen is unknown. The source of the sample is a study of blood T cells in healthy people across ages. Findings of the study overall: Both higher diversity and more naive CD4+ cells marked long-lived donors when set against aged donors.

Sample-barcoded 5' priming and a J-beta primer mix drove a second PCR of roughly 6 to 12 cycles. A single record per CDR3 protein comes from TCRdb applying MiXCR to the 5' RACE reads. The sample has hundreds of thousands of distinct CDR3 sequences, about 42% seen once; the top ten hold 20% to 25%. Trimming left V 5 bases short and J 3 bases short, with 13 bases between. Germline CDR1 and CDR2: MNHEY and SMNVEV (reference sequence). The CDR3 length is 14 residues. This receptor was identified in a woman aged 60-75 years in good health. V and J are TRBV27 and TRBJ2-5; TRBD1 might be the D (5 bases). Sequencing was carried out using blood. CDR3 DNA sequence: TGTGCCAGCAGTCCCTGGACACAAGAAGAGACCCAGTACTTC. It encodes CASSPWTQEETQYF.